Below, 23 T cell receptor beta chains from the same sample are listed, as sequenced in a study of blood T cell repertoires in COVID-19. Some clones are missing from TCRdb's copy, which holds only in-frame ones; the method was immunoSEQ multiplex PCR. The sample shows 220,000 or so clones, approximately 77% of them seen only once. The sample comprised peripheral blood. The receptor set was obtained from a woman older than 75 with acute or convalescent COVID-19.

The CDR3 region has the DNA TGTGCCAGCAGCGAGAGTCCGGGACAGGGGCCCTCTGGGGCCAACGTCCTGACTTTC. It translates to CASSESPGQGPSGANVLTF. This chain joins TRBV9 and TRBJ2-6; 10 bases fit TRBD1. The trim removed 3 bases at V and 0 bases at J, leaving 9 bases unmatched. The CDR3 runs 19 residues. Germline V gene data show CDR1 as SGDLS and CDR2 as YYNGEE.

The chain is built from TRBV5-4 and TRBJ1-1; 7 bases map to TRBD1. The germline CDR1 and CDR2 sequences are SGHNT and YYREEE (reference sequence). V shed 0 bases, J shed 4 bases, and the junction held 3 bases outside the gene matches. There are 14 residues in the CDR3. The CDR3 DNA follows: TGTGCCAGCAGCTTGGCAGCAGGGGGCACTGAAGCTTTCTTT. This codes for CASSLAAGGTEAFF.

V usage is TRBV7-2 and J usage is TRBJ2-7; TRBD1 matches at 12 bases. The CDR3 is 15 amino acids. With 4 bases clipped from V and 5 bases from J, the junction kept 6 bases outside the gene matches. Germline CDR1 is SGHTA and CDR2 is FQGNSA. CDR3 sequence reads: CASSWGQGASNEQYF. CDR3 bases: TGTGCCAGCAGCTGGGGACAGGGGGCGTCCAACGAGCAGTACTTC.

This clone was picked up a small number of times. The chain couples TRBV6-5 to TRBJ1-3; D is uncertain. This CDR3 comprises 15 residues. Germline V gene data show CDR1 as MNHEY and CDR2 as SVGAGI. The V end lost 7 bases, the J end lost 3 bases, and 16 bases lay between the germline ends. CDR3 in DNA: TGTGCCAGCACCCTCACAGTATCTCTTGGAAACACCATATATTTT. This encodes CASTLTVSLGNTIYF.

The chain combines TRBV12-1 with TRBJ1-5. TRBV12-1 is designated a pseudogene. The CDR3 runs to 20 residues. The CDR3 bases are TGTGCCAGCAGCCCTATCTTCAGGCGGCGGGAACAAGTGAGCAATCAGCCCCAGCATTTT. Amino acid sequence: CASSPIFRRREQVSNQPQHF.

This chain joins TRBV28 and TRBJ1-2, with TRBD1 matching 7 bases. Germline V CDR1 and CDR2: MDHEN, SYDVKM. This CDR3 has 15 residues. Trimming took 4 bases from V and 3 from J; bases not matched to a gene: 8. In DNA, the CDR3 is TGTGCCAGCAGTTCAGGGGGTGGGGGTTACTATGGCTACACCTTC. Amino acids: CASSSGGGGYYGYTF.

The V and J genes are TRBV29-1 and TRBJ2-2, with D maybe TRBD1 (6 bases). Per the germline V gene, CDR1 is SQVTM and CDR2 is ANQGSEA. V gave up 4 bases and J gave up 6 bases, with 9 bases separating them. This CDR3 comprises 12 residues. The CDR3 loop reads CSVAQGSGELFF. DNA of the CDR3: TGCAGCGTTGCTCAGGGGTCCGGGGAGCTGTTTTTT.

The CDR3: CASSLDRGLYNEQFF. The CDR3 coding sequence is TGTGCCAGCAGCCTTGACAGGGGGCTATATAATGAGCAGTTCTTC. This chain joins TRBV21-1 and TRBJ2-1; the D call TRBD1 from the table was never checked on the DNA. TRBV21-1 is given as a pseudogene. This CDR3 has 15 amino acids.

V is TRBV5-8 and J is TRBJ1-4, with unresolved D. The CDR3 is made up of 18 amino acids. V gave up 0 bases and J gave up 8 bases, with 23 bases separating them. Germline-derived CDR1 and CDR2 are SGHTS and YDEGEE. CDR3 sequence: CASSLARKRGESGEKLFF. CDR3 in DNA: TGTGCCAGCAGCTTGGCACGGAAACGGGGAGAGTCGGGCGAAAAACTGTTTTTT.

V and J are TRBV6-1 and TRBJ1-2; the match to TRBD1 covers 7 bases. The germline CDR1 and CDR2 sequences are MNHNS and SASEGT. The CDR3 has 16 residues. Trimming cost V 0 bases and J 5 bases; bases outside gene matches: 9. The CDR3 nucleotides are TGTGCCAGCAGTGAAGCGCAACAGGGGAAGGTATATGGCTACACCTTC. Protein product: CASSEAQQGKVYGYTF.

The chain has TRBV5-4 and TRBJ2-7; D may be TRBD2 (6 bases). Germline V gene data show CDR1 as SGHNT and CDR2 as YYREEE (reference sequence). This CDR3 is 14 amino acids long. V lost 0 bases and J 6 bases, leaving 13 bases between the germline ends. The CDR3 sequence: CASSLAGGTGEQYF. The CDR3 DNA reads TGTGCCAGCAGCTTGGCCGGAGGGACGGGCGAGCAGTACTTC.

The chain employs TRBV7-2 and TRBJ2-5, with 7 positions matching TRBD1. The ends lost 0 bases at V and 5 bases at J; junction bases unmatched: 9. The CDR3 runs 16 residues. Germline V gives CDR1 SGHTA, CDR2 FQGNSA. This CDR3 is CASSLAPTGYSETQYF. The CDR3 DNA follows: TGTGCCAGCAGCTTAGCTCCGACAGGGTATTCGGAGACCCAGTACTTC.

The gene calls are TRBV7-2 and TRBJ1-2, with D possibly TRBD1 on 5 matching bases. Germline V gene lookup returns CDR1 SGHTA and CDR2 FQGNSA. This CDR3 region has 15 residues. The germline V and J ends were trimmed by 0 bases and 4 bases, with 12 bases remaining between them. The CDR3 DNA is TGTGCCAGCAGCTTAGCAGGCGGGGCCGGCTATGGCTACACCTTC. Amino acid sequence: CASSLAGGAGYGYTF.

This chain joins TRBV5-1 and TRBJ1-2; D ambiguous. The CDR3 runs 13 residues. V lost 6 bases to trimming and J lost 2 bases, with 11 bases between them. Germline V gives CDR1 SGHRS, CDR2 YFSETQ. The CDR3 DNA sequence: TGCGCCAGCATTGGTTCCGGGAACTATGGCTACACCTTC. This sequence encodes CASIGSGNYGYTF.

The rearrangement uses TRBV6-4 and TRBJ2-1, with 8 bases matching TRBD2. The CDR3 extends over 15 amino acids. Germline V lookup: CDR1 MRHNA, CDR2 SNTAGT. Trimming took 8 bases from V and 4 from J; bases not matched to a gene: 10. The CDR3, as DNA: TGTGCCAGCTCCAGTGAGCCTAGCGGGTACAATGAGCAGTTCTTC. Residues: CASSSEPSGYNEQFF.

V and J are TRBV5-1 and TRBJ2-6; D is uncertain. The CDR3 has 15 amino acids. The V gene lost 1 base and the J gene lost 1 base, with 6 bases spanning the gap. Germline CDR1 reads SGHRS; CDR2 reads YFSETQ. Here the CDR3 reads CASSLQESGANVLTF. CDR3 nucleotide sequence: TGCGCCAGCAGCTTGCAGGAATCTGGGGCCAACGTCCTGACTTTC.

This clone occurred a few times. This chain links TRBV6-4 with TRBJ2-2; TRBD2 aligns across 12 bases. Per germline, CDR1 MRHNA and CDR2 SNTAGT. Unmatched junction bases numbered 7, after V lost 7 bases and J lost 7 bases. The CDR3 is made up of 15 amino acids. The CDR3 spells CASTRTSGDVGELFF. The DNA of the CDR3 is TGTGCCAGCACACGGACTAGCGGGGATGTCGGGGAGCTGTTTTTT.

This chain connects TRBV19 to TRBJ2-3; the D gene is possibly TRBD1 (5 bases). Trimming pared 3 bases from V and 0 bases from J, leaving 13 bases between. Per germline, CDR1 LNHDA and CDR2 SQIVND (reference sequence). The CDR3 extends over 16 amino acids. In DNA, the CDR3 is TGTGCCAGTAGTATCCAGGGTCCTCCTAGCACAGATACGCAGTATTTT. This translates into CASSIQGPPSTDTQYF.

The chain couples TRBV29-1 to TRBJ2-2; maybe TRBD1 (6 bases). Germline CDR1 is SQVTM and CDR2 is ANQGSEA. The CDR3 runs to 14 residues. V dropped 7 bases and J dropped 1 base, with 13 bases sitting between them. The CDR3 coding sequence is TGCAGCGCAAGGCGACAGGAGAACACCGGGGAGCTGTTTTTT. Translation: CSARRQENTGELFF.

The rearrangement joins TRBV6-5 to TRBJ2-1; 9 nucleotides align to TRBD1. CDR1 is MNHEY and CDR2 is SVGAGI in the germline V gene. V dropped 5 bases and J dropped 2; count of bases not matched to a gene: 4. The length of the CDR3 is 15 residues. CDR3 loop: CASSQTGGAYNEQFF. The DNA for the CDR3 is TGTGCCAGCAGTCAAACAGGGGGCGCCTACAATGAGCAGTTCTTC.

The count of this clone is one. The rearrangement links TRBV15 to TRBJ2-3, with D perhaps TRBD2 (5 bases). The length of the CDR3 is 13 residues. The V and J ends lost 5 bases and 6 bases respectively, with 12 bases between them. Germline lookup yields CDR1 LNHNV and CDR2 YYDKDF (reference sequence). The CDR3 nucleotides are TGTGCCACCAGCCTCCGGGGTCGGGATACGCAGTATTTT. It is translated as CATSLRGRDTQYF. Variable domain in full (rest from reference TRBV15 and TRBJ2-3): DAMVIQNPRYQVTQFGKPVTLSCSQTLNHNVMYWYQQKSSQAPKLLFHYYDKDFNNEADTPDNFQSRRPNTSFCFLDIRSPGLGDTAMYLCATSLRGRDTQYFGPGTRLTVL.

The chain has TRBV7-9 and TRBJ2-5; 10 positions match TRBD2. With 5 bases clipped from V and 4 bases from J, the junction kept 10 bases outside the gene matches. The CDR3 is made up of 16 amino acids. The germline V gene has CDR1 SEHNR and CDR2 FQNEAQ (reference sequence). The CDR3 sequence is CASSLPSGGGGETQYF. The CDR3 DNA is TGTGCCAGCAGCCTCCCTAGCGGGGGAGGCGGAGAGACCCAGTACTTC.

The chain is built from TRBV12-3 or TRBV12-4 and TRBJ1-5; D remains ambiguous. The V end was cut by 6 bases, the J end by 2 bases, with 8 bases between. The CDR3 is 13 amino acids. CDR3: CASSPVRNQPQHF. The CDR3, as DNA: TGTGCCAGCAGCCCCGTTCGCAATCAGCCCCAGCATTTT.